These 26 T cell receptor beta chains originate from one sample sequenced in a study of cytomegalovirus exposure and HLA in healthy donors. The PCR was carried out with 60 Vbeta primers and 13 Jbeta primers. Sequencing used immunoSEQ multiplex PCR; TCRdb keeps in-frame clones, though not all of them. This sample has about 110,000 clones; 74% occur once, and the top ten carry 14%. Sequencing used PBMCs. The source of these receptors is a woman aged 40 to 50 in good health and CMV-seropositive.

In its sample, this clone was seen a few times. V is TRBV5-1 and J is TRBJ2-5; 13 bases line up with TRBD2. Germline assignment: CDR1 SGHRS and CDR2 YFSETQ. This CDR3 has 16 amino acids. Losses at the gene ends were 6 bases for V and 2 bases for J; bases not matched to a gene: 7. Here the CDR3 reads CASTRTSGGPQETQYF. In DNA, the CDR3 is TGCGCCAGCACAAGGACTAGCGGGGGTCCTCAAGAGACCCAGTACTTC.

This clone appeared a few times. J is TRBJ2-1 and V is TRBV7-2, with a possible D match to TRBD1 (5 bases). The CDR3 extends over 11 amino acids. Germline CDR1 SGHTA, CDR2 FQGNSA. With 2 bases removed from V and 13 bases from J, the gap between germline ends came to 9 bases. The CDR3 protein is CASSLIGDQFF. The CDR3, as DNA: TGTGCCAGCAGCTTAATAGGGGATCAGTTCTTC.

Only one count was recorded for this clone. The chain carries TRBV4-1 and TRBJ1-2, with a weak D call TRBD1 (6 bases). Germline V gene data show CDR1 as MGHRA and CDR2 as YSYEKL. There are 17 residues in the CDR3. V lost 0 bases to trimming and J lost 4 bases, with 18 bases between them. The CDR3 bases are TGCGCCAGCAGCCAAGATTCGCCAGGGGCGACCCTCTATGGCTACACCTTC. This codes for CASSQDSPGATLYGYTF.

The chain couples TRBV29-1 to TRBJ1-3; perhaps TRBD1 as D (6 bases). The V gene's germline CDR1 is SQVTM and CDR2 ANQGSEA. The CDR3 has 13 amino acids. V lost 6 bases to trimming and J lost 4 bases, with 13 bases between them. In nucleotides, the CDR3 is TGCAGCGTGCTCCCAGGGGACGGAAACACCATATATTTT. The encoded protein is CSVLPGDGNTIYF.

This sequence joins TRBV6-5 and TRBJ2-3; 9 nucleotides match TRBD2. CDR3 size: 16 residues. Germline V gives CDR1 MNHEY, CDR2 SVGAGI. J gave up 2 bases and V 1 base, and 4 bases lay outside the gene matches. For the CDR3, the DNA is TGTGCCAGCAGTTACTTGGCGGGGGGGTACACAGATACGCAGTATTTT. This translates into CASSYLAGGYTDTQYF.

In this sample, this clone turned up once. The V and J genes are TRBV5-1 and TRBJ2-3; 10 bases fit TRBD2. The germline gives CDR1 SGHRS, CDR2 YFSETQ. The CDR3 has 15 amino acids. V lost 5 bases and J lost 4; bases outside the gene matches: 7. The CDR3 region has the DNA TGCGCCAGCAGGCTAGCGGGGGTGGTCGCAGATACGCAGTATTTT. This encodes CASRLAGVVADTQYF.

This chain links TRBV30 with TRBJ1-5; perhaps TRBD1 as D (5 bases). The CDR3 is made up of 17 amino acids. With 2 bases removed from V and 1 base from J, the gap between germline ends came to 18 bases. Germline CDR1 GTSNPN, CDR2 SVGIG (reference sequence). The CDR3 is CAWSPFGGPTSNQPQHF. In nucleotides, the CDR3 is TGTGCCTGGAGTCCCTTCGGGGGACCAACAAGCAATCAGCCCCAGCATTTT.

V usage is TRBV4-1 and J usage is TRBJ2-7, with 8 bases identical to TRBD2. From germline, CDR1 is MGHRA and CDR2 YSYEKL. The CDR3 is 16 amino acids. Trimming cost V 1 base and J 2 bases; bases outside gene matches: 7. As DNA, the CDR3 is TGCGCCAGCAGCCAAGGCCCCTCGGGACTAGCCTACGAGCAGTACTTC. Protein product: CASSQGPSGLAYEQYF.

The V gene is TRBV30, the J gene TRBJ1-2; D gene ambiguous. Trimming removed 7 bases from V and 4 bases from J, with 13 bases in between. The CDR3 spans 12 residues. CDR1 is GTSNPN, CDR2 SVGIG, per germline (reference sequence). The CDR3 DNA reads TGTGCCTTGGTCGGGGTAGCCTATGGCTACACCTTC. This sequence encodes CALVGVAYGYTF.

The chain links TRBV9 to TRBJ1-4; 11 bases agree with TRBD1. There are 16 residues in the CDR3. Germline V gene lookup returns CDR1 SGDLS and CDR2 YYNGEE. Trimming removed 3 bases from V and 8 bases from J; junction bases left unmatched: 9. The CDR3 here is CASSADAGTGGEKLFF. In nucleotides, the CDR3 is TGTGCCAGCAGCGCAGACGCCGGGACAGGGGGAGAAAAACTGTTTTTT.

The rearrangement uses TRBV5-1 and TRBJ2-5, with 11 bases matching TRBD2. CDR3 length: 16 amino acids. V lost 3 bases to trimming and J lost 2 bases; unmatched junction nucleotides: 6. CDR1 SGHRS and CDR2 YFSETQ come from the germline V gene. The CDR3 coding sequence is TGCGCCAGCAGCTATGGACTAGCGGGCGTTCAAGAGACCCAGTACTTC. Translation gives CASSYGLAGVQETQYF.

Concerning this clone itself: The same CDR3 also results from other DNA sequences found in this sample. The chain recombines TRBV30 with TRBJ2-5; maybe TRBD1 (6 bases). Looked up from germline, CDR1 is GTSNPN and CDR2 is SVGIG (reference sequence). The V gene lost 3 bases and the J gene lost 3 bases, with 20 bases spanning the gap. The CDR3 loop spans 16 amino acids. Here the CDR3 reads CAWSPGQLINEETQYF. The CDR3 bases are TGTGCCTGGAGCCCCGGACAGTTAATCAATGAAGAGACCCAGTACTTC.

This chain connects TRBV27 to TRBJ1-2; tentative D call: TRBD1 (5 bases). Germline V gene sequence: CDR1 MNHEY, CDR2 SMNVEV (reference sequence). V dropped 4 bases and J dropped 7 bases, with 16 bases sitting between them. The CDR3 spans 14 residues. This chain's CDR3 is CASSSGSLGLGYTF. In DNA, the CDR3 is TGTGCCAGCAGTTCAGGGTCTTTGGGCCTTGGCTACACCTTC.

The chain carries TRBV7-2 and TRBJ1-3; TRBD1 might be the D (5 bases). V lost 5 bases to trimming and J lost 0 bases, with 11 bases between them. The CDR3 runs to 15 residues. CDR1 and CDR2 (germline): SGHTA, FQGNSA. The CDR3 DNA reads as TGTGCCAGCAGCAGCGGGGGACTCTCTGGAAACACCATATATTTT. This codes for CASSSGGLSGNTIYF.

This rearrangement joins TRBV18 to TRBJ2-7; D might be TRBD1 (5 bases). The germline V and J ends were trimmed by 1 base and 5 bases, with 12 bases remaining between them. The CDR3 totals 14 residues. Germline assignment: CDR1 KGHSH and CDR2 LQKENI. The CDR3 DNA reads as TGTGCCAGCTCACCACACGTAGGGGTCGACGAGCAGTACTTC. It is translated as CASSPHVGVDEQYF.

The gene calls are TRBV4-1 and TRBJ1-1, with 8 bases that match TRBD1. The V segment lost 4 bases and the J segment 4 bases; nucleotides outside the gene matches: 8. Germline values: CDR1 MGHRA, CDR2 YSYEKL. The CDR3 extends over 15 amino acids. The DNA for the CDR3 is TGCGCCAGCAGCCTTGCCGGACAGGGAGGCACTGAAGCTTTCTTT. Amino acids: CASSLAGQGGTEAFF.

V usage is TRBV5-5 and J usage is TRBJ2-7, with 7 nucleotides matching TRBD1. Trimming removed 1 base from V and 2 bases from J; junction bases left unmatched: 0. This CDR3 has 13 amino acids. Germline CDR1 is SGHKS and CDR2 is YYEKEE (reference sequence). The CDR3 DNA reads as TGTGCCAGCAGCTTGCAGGGGGCCTACGAGCAGTACTTC. It codes for CASSLQGAYEQYF.

V and J are TRBV4-1 and TRBJ2-2, with D possibly TRBD1 on 5 matching bases. This CDR3 spans 18 amino acids. CDR1 and CDR2 from the germline V gene are MGHRA and YSYEKL. The ends were cut back, 1 base at V and 7 bases at J, with 22 bases in the middle. As DNA, the CDR3 is TGCGCCAGCAGCCAAGCCCCCCCCAGGGCGGAAGGCTTCGGGGAGCTGTTTTTT. Protein: CASSQAPPRAEGFGELFF.

Here the CDR3 reads CASSAAQVSNQPQHF. In nucleotides, the CDR3 is TGTGCCAGCAGTGCCGCACAGGTTAGCAATCAGCCCCAGCATTTT. The rearrangement uses TRBV6-1 and TRBJ1-5; D is perhaps TRBD1 (5 bases). The V gene lost 4 bases and the J gene lost 0 bases, with 10 bases spanning the gap. The CDR3 has 15 residues. Looked up from germline, CDR1 is MNHNS and CDR2 is SASEGT.

The J gene is TRBJ2-7, the V gene TRBV30; tentative D call: TRBD1 (6 bases). Per the germline V gene, CDR1 is GTSNPN and CDR2 is SVGIG (reference sequence). Trimming took off 1 base at V and 1 base at J, with 14 bases between the two ends. The CDR3 contains 15 residues. The CDR3, as DNA: TGTGCCTGGAGTGCCTACTTAGGGGGTTCCTACGAGCAGTACTTC. It codes for CAWSAYLGGSYEQYF.

This chain connects TRBV2 to TRBJ1-1; D call uncertain. Trimming left V 9 bases short and J 1 base short, with 18 bases between. CDR3 length equals 15 residues. Germline CDR1 SNHLY, CDR2 FYNNEI. DNA for the CDR3: TGTGCCAGTGTCCCCTCAAGGAGGGCGAACACTGAAGCTTTCTTT. Protein sequence: CASVPSRRANTEAFF.

V and J are TRBV19 and TRBJ2-1, with 7 nucleotides matching TRBD2. The V segment lost 7 bases and the J segment 4 bases; nucleotides outside the gene matches: 7. The germline gives CDR1 LNHDA, CDR2 SQIVND (reference sequence). The CDR3 has 14 amino acids. CDR3 amino acids: CASKRGAEYNEQFF. The CDR3 DNA sequence: TGTGCCAGTAAGCGGGGCGCGGAATACAATGAGCAGTTCTTC.

The rearrangement joins TRBV6-1 to TRBJ1-5, with D hard to call. V lost 1 base to trimming and J lost 6 bases, with 7 bases between them. Germline V lookup: CDR1 MNHNS, CDR2 SASEGT. The length of the CDR3 is 13 residues. The CDR3 DNA reads TGTGCCAGCAGTGAAGGCCCGGGTCAGCCCCAGCATTTT. Protein sequence: CASSEGPGQPQHF.

The chain uses TRBV10-1 and TRBJ2-2; D uncertain. Trimming removed 4 bases at V and 5 bases at J, with 11 bases between. This CDR3 has 14 residues. The germline gives CDR1 WNHNN, CDR2 SYGVQD (reference sequence). The CDR3 sequence: CASSVGQRTGELFF. Here the CDR3 DNA reads TGCGCCAGCAGTGTTGGGCAAAGGACCGGGGAGCTGTTTTTT.

This clone was seen only a few times. This rearrangement joins TRBV10-3 to TRBJ1-1; the match to TRBD1 covers 8 bases. The V segment lost 7 bases and the J segment 2 bases; nucleotides outside the gene matches: 9. In germline, CDR1 is ENHRY, CDR2 SYGVKD. The CDR3 is 15 amino acids. The CDR3 protein is CAIKPGQEINTEAFF. CDR3 in DNA: TGTGCCATCAAACCGGGACAGGAGATAAACACTGAAGCTTTCTTT.

The chain joins TRBV29-1 to TRBJ2-3; D is possibly TRBD2 (5 bases). V lost 3 bases and J 1 base, leaving 11 bases between the germline ends. Germline values: CDR1 SQVTM, CDR2 ANQGSEA. The CDR3 sequence is 14 residues long. CDR3 DNA sequence: TGCAGCGTTGAGGCTAGCACTGGCACAGATACGCAGTATTTT. Protein: CSVEASTGTDTQYF.